These 9 T cell receptor beta chains were sequenced from one sample in a study of T cell responses to AZD1222 COVID-19 vaccine (dated by TCRdb to the early 2020s). In light of the paper, this sample's time point label describes: about 28 days (+/-7) after the second vaccine dose. The method was the immunoSEQ multiplex PCR assay. TCRdb took this table from immuneACCESS and kept in-frame rearrangements with V and J called. Such tables lack part of the clones; where checked against another copy, unresolved V genes explain under half of the gap, and the rest is unexplained. The sample has 200,000 or so clones on record, approximately 93% of them singletons. The ten largest clones capture 0.95% to 1.1% of the sample. The input for sequencing was peripheral blood, taken 28 days after the second AZD1222 dose. These receptor sequences come from an adult who received the AZD1222 COVID-19 vaccine.

The rearrangement uses TRBV5-4 and TRBJ1-1; 10 nucleotides match TRBD1. Germline V lookup: CDR1 SGHNT, CDR2 YYREEE (reference sequence). This CDR3 spans 17 amino acids. V trimming: 4 bases; J trimming: 5 bases; junction bases outside the gene matches: 14. The CDR3 DNA reads as TGTGCCAGCAGCCAAGGCGCCGGGACAGGGGCATCGACTGAAGCTTTCTTT. It translates to CASSQGAGTGASTEAFF.

J is TRBJ1-1 and V is TRBV21-1. TRBV21-1 is annotated as a pseudogene. There are 14 residues in the CDR3. The CDR3 nucleotides are TGTGCCAGCAGCTCTCGGGGGGGTCCCACTGAAGCTTTCTTT. Translated: CASSSRGGPTEAFF.

The chain combines TRBV12-3 or TRBV12-4 with TRBJ1-5, with D tentatively TRBD1 (6 bases). This CDR3 is built from 13 residues. V shed 1 base and J shed 9 bases, with 10 bases lying between them. CDR3 sequence (DNA): TGTGCCAGCAGTTTAGGGGGGCAGGGGCCCCAGCATTTT. It codes for CASSLGGQGPQHF.

This chain links TRBV6-5 with TRBJ1-1, with D tentatively TRBD1 (6 bases). The CDR3 consists of 15 residues. V lost 6 bases to trimming and J lost 2 bases, with 16 bases between them. Germline lookup yields CDR1 MNHEY and CDR2 SVGAGI. The CDR3 here is CASRAGQKINTEAFF. The CDR3 DNA is TGTGCCAGCAGGGCCGGACAGAAGATAAACACTGAAGCTTTCTTT.

The rearrangement links TRBV4-3 to TRBJ1-4; tentative D call: TRBD1 (6 bases). CDR1 is LGHNA, CDR2 YSLEER, per germline. The CDR3 sequence is 15 residues long. The V end was cut by 5 bases, the J end by 8 bases, with 18 bases between. CDR3 sequence: CASSINPGQEEKLFF. DNA of the CDR3: TGCGCCAGCAGCATCAACCCGGGACAAGAAGAAAAACTGTTTTTT.

This clone was picked up many times. The chain carries TRBV7-8 and TRBJ2-3, with 9 bases that match TRBD2. This CDR3 has 16 amino acids. Germline assignment: CDR1 SGHVS and CDR2 FQNEAQ. The V and J ends lost 7 bases and 1 base, in that order; junction bases with no gene match: 9. The CDR3 is CASTFGIAGGTDTQYF. CDR3 in DNA: TGTGCCAGCACCTTTGGGATAGCGGGGGGCACAGATACGCAGTATTTT.

V gene TRBV3-1 (or the pseudogene TRBV3-2) combines with J gene TRBJ2-3, with D maybe TRBD2 (6 bases). This CDR3 has 15 residues. V dropped 5 bases and J dropped 4 bases, with 16 bases sitting between them. Germline lookup yields CDR1 LGHDT and CDR2 YNNKEL (reference sequence). CDR3 nucleotides: TGTGCCAGCAGCGCGAGATGGGACTTCGCAGATACGCAGTATTTT. Amino acids: CASSARWDFADTQYF.

The chain recombines TRBV4-1 with TRBJ2-2; D may correspond to TRBD1 or TRBD2 (5 bases each). The CDR3 contains 16 residues. The germline V gene encodes CDR1 MGHRA and CDR2 YSYEKL. V was trimmed by 4 bases and J by 2 bases, leaving 14 bases between them. As DNA, the CDR3 is TGCGCCAGCAGCCGCACCGGGACGGGAAACACCGGGGAGCTGTTTTTT. Encoded protein: CASSRTGTGNTGELFF.

CDR3 sequence reads: CASSIPYSSGNTIYF. Here the CDR3 DNA reads TGTGCCAGTAGCATACCGTACTCCTCTGGAAACACCATATATTTT. The chain employs TRBV19 and TRBJ1-3; no firm D call. Germline V gene lookup returns CDR1 LNHDA and CDR2 SQIVND (reference sequence). This CDR3 has 15 residues. Between the trimmed V and J ends, which lost 6 bases and 0 bases, there was a span of 12 bases. The full variable domain, its missing parts supplied by reference TRBV19 and TRBJ1-3, is DGGITQSPKYLFRKEGQNVTLSCEQNLNHDAMYWYRQDPGQGLRLIYYSQIVNDFQKGDIAEGYSVSREKKESFPLTVTSAQKNPTAFYLCASSIPYSSGNTIYFGEGSWLTVV.